Listed below are T cell receptor beta chains from one sample, sequenced in a study of T cells in Graves' hyperthyroidism and ophthalmopathy. TCRdb used MiXCR to reprocess the multiplex PCR reads, holding one entry per CDR3 protein. The sample lists approximately 400,000 distinct CDR3 sequences, over 12% occurring once. Sequencing used blood. These receptors originate from a man in his fifties or sixties with Graves' ophthalmopathy. Each CDR3 is given with its conserved first and last residue. Fields, in order: J gene, clone size, V gene, D gene, CDR3 DNA, CDR3 protein. The D gene is left open where the match is weak. Expanded clones get a size class; other rows say once, few or many, or leave the size out.

J gene: TRBJ2-6
clone size: few
V gene: TRBV30
D gene: TRBD1
CDR3 DNA: TGTGCCCGCCGGGACAGGGGGCGCGGTGGGGCCAACGTCCTGACTTTC
CDR3 protein: CARRDRGRGGANVLTF

J gene: TRBJ2-7
clone size: .
V gene: TRBV5-4
D gene: .
CDR3 DNA: TGTGCCAGCAGCTTTCCAGGGTTCCACGAGCAGTACTTC
CDR3 protein: CASSFPGFHEQYF

J gene: TRBJ2-7
clone size: few
V gene: TRBV28
D gene: .
CDR3 DNA: TGTGCCAGCTTGAGCGGGTCATCAACCGATTACGAGCAGTACTTC
CDR3 protein: CASLSGSSTDYEQYF

J gene: TRBJ2-5
clone size: many
V gene: TRBV12-3/TRBV12-4
D gene: .
CDR3 DNA: TGTGCCAGCAGCTTAAGATACAGGGTCCGGAGGGGACAAGAGACCCAGTACTTC
CDR3 protein: CASSLRYRVRRGQETQYF

J gene: TRBJ2-4
clone size: many
V gene: TRBV28
D gene: .
CDR3 DNA: TGTGCCAGCAGACCAGATGGGGAACTCGCCAAAAACATTCAGTACTTC
CDR3 protein: CASRPDGELAKNIQYF

J gene: TRBJ1-5
clone size: .
V gene: TRBV5-6
D gene: .
CDR3 DNA: TGTGCCAGCAGCTTGGGGCAGCTCAATCAGCCCCAGCATTTT
CDR3 protein: CASSLGQLNQPQHF

J gene: TRBJ1-2
clone size: many
V gene: TRBV30
D gene: .
CDR3 DNA: TGTGCCCGGACGGGGAGGAGGACGGGTGGCTACACCTTC
CDR3 protein: CARTGRRTGGYTF

J gene: TRBJ2-5
clone size: .
V gene: TRBV7-9
D gene: TRBD2
CDR3 DNA: TGTGCCAGCAGCCAACTAGCGGGACTGGAGAACCAGTACTTC
CDR3 protein: CASSQLAGLENQYF

J gene: TRBJ1-3
clone size: .
V gene: TRBV6-5
D gene: .
CDR3 DNA: TGTGCCAGCAGTTACTCTGGGGTTTCGAGACGGGCCTCCTCTGGAAACACCATATATTTT
CDR3 protein: CASSYSGVSRRASSGNTIYF

J gene: TRBJ2-2
clone size: .
V gene: TRBV19
D gene: .
CDR3 DNA: TGTGCCAGTAGTTCAGGTGGGGGTTCCGGCCCCGGGGAGCTGTTTTTT
CDR3 protein: CASSSGGGSGPGELFF

J gene: TRBJ2-5
clone size: few
V gene: TRBV7-2
D gene: TRBD1
CDR3 DNA: TGTGCCAGCAGCTTACTTTCGGGACAGGGGCCAGAGACCCAGTACTTC
CDR3 protein: CASSLLSGQGPETQYF

J gene: TRBJ2-7
clone size: many
V gene: TRBV5-6
D gene: .
CDR3 DNA: TGTGCCAGCAGCGAGGCCGGGAGCTCCTACGAGCAGTACTTC
CDR3 protein: CASSEAGSSYEQYF

J gene: TRBJ2-5
clone size: .
V gene: TRBV2
D gene: .
CDR3 DNA: TGTGCCAGCAGTGAAGGAACGATCTCGGGGACCCAGTACTTC
CDR3 protein: CASSEGTISGTQYF

J gene: TRBJ1-1
clone size: .
V gene: TRBV14
D gene: .
CDR3 DNA: TGTGCCAGCAGGCCTATCGGGTTCACAACTGAAGCTTTCTTT
CDR3 protein: CASRPIGFTTEAFF

J gene: TRBJ1-1
clone size: many
V gene: TRBV29-1
D gene: TRBD1
CDR3 DNA: TGCAGCGTTGTGGGCAGGGGGGGAACTGAAGCTTTCTTT
CDR3 protein: CSVVGRGGTEAFF

J gene: TRBJ2-1
clone size: .
V gene: TRBV20-1
D gene: .
CDR3 DNA: TGCAGTGCTAGTTTTGGATACAATGAGCAGTTCTTC
CDR3 protein: CSASFGYNEQFF

J gene: TRBJ2-7
clone size: many
V gene: TRBV12-3/TRBV12-4
D gene: TRBD2
CDR3 DNA: TGTGCCAGCAGATCCGTTGCCAGCGGGAGTAACGAGCAGTACTTC
CDR3 protein: CASRSVASGSNEQYF

J gene: TRBJ2-3
clone size: .
V gene: TRBV5-6
D gene: .
CDR3 DNA: TGTGCCAGCAGCTATCTGGGCACAGATACGCAGTATTTT
CDR3 protein: CASSYLGTDTQYF

J gene: TRBJ1-1
clone size: many
V gene: TRBV7-8
D gene: .
CDR3 DNA: TGTGCCAGCAGCTTAGTTGGGGGCGGAGCTTTCTTT
CDR3 protein: CASSLVGGGAFF

J gene: TRBJ1-5
clone size: many
V gene: TRBV6-1
D gene: TRBD1
CDR3 DNA: TGTGCCAGCAGACAGGGACAGGGGAAACAGCCCCAGCATTTT
CDR3 protein: CASRQGQGKQPQHF

J gene: TRBJ2-7
clone size: many
V gene: TRBV18
D gene: TRBD1
CDR3 DNA: TGTGCCAGCTCACCGAAGCCGGGACAGGAGGCTTCAGGGGACGAGCAGTACTTC
CDR3 protein: CASSPKPGQEASGDEQYF

J gene: TRBJ2-2
clone size: .
V gene: TRBV5-1
D gene: .
CDR3 DNA: TGCGCCAGCAGCTCCGACGTTATTAAGGCGGGGGAGCTGTTTTTT
CDR3 protein: CASSSDVIKAGELFF

J gene: TRBJ2-7
clone size: many
V gene: TRBV28
D gene: .
CDR3 DNA: TGTGCCAGCAGTCCCTTGTGGTTGTCGACCTACGAGCAGTACTTC
CDR3 protein: CASSPLWLSTYEQYF